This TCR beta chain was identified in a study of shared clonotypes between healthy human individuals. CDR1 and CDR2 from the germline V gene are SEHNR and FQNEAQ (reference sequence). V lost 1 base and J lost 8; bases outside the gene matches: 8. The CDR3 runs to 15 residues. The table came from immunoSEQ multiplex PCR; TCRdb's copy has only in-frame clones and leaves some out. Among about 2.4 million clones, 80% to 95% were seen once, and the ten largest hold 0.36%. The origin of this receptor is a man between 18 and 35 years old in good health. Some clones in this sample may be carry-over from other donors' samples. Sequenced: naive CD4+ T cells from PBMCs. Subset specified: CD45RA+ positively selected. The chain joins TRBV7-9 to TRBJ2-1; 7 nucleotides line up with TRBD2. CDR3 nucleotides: TGTGCCAGCAGCTTAGGGACTAGTGGGGTCGATGAGCAGTTCTTC. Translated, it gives CASSLGTSGVDEQFF.